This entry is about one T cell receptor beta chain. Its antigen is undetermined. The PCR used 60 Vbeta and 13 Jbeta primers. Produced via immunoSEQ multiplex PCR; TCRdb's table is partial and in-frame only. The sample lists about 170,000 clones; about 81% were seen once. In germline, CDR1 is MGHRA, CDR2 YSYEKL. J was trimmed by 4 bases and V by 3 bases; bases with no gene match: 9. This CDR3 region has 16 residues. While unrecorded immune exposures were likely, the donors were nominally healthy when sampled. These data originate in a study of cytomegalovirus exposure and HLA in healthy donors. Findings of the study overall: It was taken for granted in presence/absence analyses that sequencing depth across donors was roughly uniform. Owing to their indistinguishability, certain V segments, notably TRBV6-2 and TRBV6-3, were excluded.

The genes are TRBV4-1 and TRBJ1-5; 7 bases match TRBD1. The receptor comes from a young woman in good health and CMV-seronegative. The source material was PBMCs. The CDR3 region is CASSHPRGDPNQPQHF. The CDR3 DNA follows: TGCGCCAGCAGCCATCCCAGGGGGGACCCAAATCAGCCCCAGCATTTT.